The 14 T cell receptor beta chains given below trace back to one sample, sequenced in a study of shared clonotypes between healthy human individuals. This table comes from immunoSEQ multiplex PCR, and its TCRdb copy is limited to in-frame clones, with some not included. Of hundreds of thousands of clones listed, approximately 96% are singletons. Material: memory CD8+ T cells sorted from blood. Indicated subset: CD45RO+ cells pooled with CCR7-negative TemRA cells. The origin of the receptors is a man aged 25 to 40 in good health.

The rearrangement uses TRBV5-1 and TRBJ2-7, with D possibly called TRBD1 or TRBD2 (6 bases each). V lost 1 base, J lost 1 base, and 15 bases lay in between. The CDR3 runs to 16 residues. From germline, CDR1 is SGHRS and CDR2 YFSETQ. CDR3 region: CASSLIPGAGSYEQYF. Here the CDR3 DNA reads TGCGCCAGCAGCTTGATCCCGGGGGCGGGGTCCTACGAGCAGTACTTC.

This rearrangement joins TRBV2 to TRBJ2-1, with 8 bases fitting TRBD2. V lost 4 bases to trimming and J lost 8 bases; unmatched junction nucleotides: 13. CDR3 length equals 16 residues. The germline gives CDR1 SNHLY, CDR2 FYNNEI. The CDR3 region has the DNA TGTGCCAGCAGTGTAGGGGCGGGAGGCGGGGTTGATGAGCAGTTCTTC. Translated, it gives CASSVGAGGGVDEQFF.

This chain links TRBV20-1 with TRBJ1-2; no definite D call. The CDR3 consists of 11 residues. Germline CDR1 DFQATT, CDR2 SNEGSKA (reference sequence). Trimming cost V 0 bases and J 12 bases, with 11 bases left between them. In nucleotides, the CDR3 is TGCAGTGCTAGAGACACTAGAGTCGACACCTTC. Amino acid sequence: CSARDTRVDTF.

The chain has TRBV10-3 and TRBJ2-7; TRBD1 aligns across 9 bases. This CDR3 spans 15 amino acids. Trimming at V came to 5 bases and at J to 3 bases, leaving 8 bases not matched to a gene. From germline, CDR1 is ENHRY and CDR2 SYGVKD. The CDR3 nucleotides read TGTGCCATCAGTCGGACAGGGGCTTCTAGCTACGAGCAGTACTTC. Protein sequence: CAISRTGASSYEQYF.

V usage is TRBV5-4 and J usage is TRBJ2-7, with 10 bases identical to TRBD2. CDR3 length: 15 amino acids. J was trimmed by 0 bases and V by 4 bases; bases with no gene match: 4. Per germline, CDR1 SGHNT and CDR2 YYREEE (reference sequence). The CDR3 here is CASSALAGASYEQYF. The DNA of the CDR3 is TGTGCCAGCAGCGCTCTAGCGGGAGCCTCCTACGAGCAGTACTTC.

Worth noting for this clone: Its ends do not fully match the called genes, so a read error is possible. The V gene is TRBV7-7, the J gene TRBJ2-7, with a weak D call TRBD2 (7 bases). The CDR3 length is 21 residues. The germline V gene has CDR1 SSHAT and CDR2 FNYEAQ (reference sequence). The CDR3 loop reads CASSLGGENLAPPGESPEQYF. Written as DNA, the CDR3 is TGTGCTAGCAGCTTAGGGGGGGAAAACCTGGCGCCACCTGGGGAGTCCCCGGAGCAGTACTTC.

The sample holds one count of this clone. The chain recombines TRBV12-5 with TRBJ2-5; TRBD2 aligns across 11 bases. The CDR3 covers 15 residues. V shed 5 bases and J 0 bases; nucleotides not matched to a gene: 2. Germline CDR1 and CDR2: LGHNT and FRNRAP. This CDR3 is CASGPGLADQETQYF. The CDR3 coding sequence is TGTGCTAGTGGTCCGGGACTAGCGGACCAAGAGACCCAGTACTTC. Complete variable domain (other parts from reference TRBV12-5 and TRBJ2-5): DARVTQTPRHKVTEMGQEVTMRCQPILGHNTVFWYRQTMMQGLELLAYFRNRAPLDDSGMPKDRFSAEMPDATLATLKIQPSEPRDSAVYFCASGPGLADQETQYFGPGTRLLVL.

The chain links TRBV7-8 to TRBJ2-3, with D maybe TRBD1 (5 bases). V shed 0 bases and J shed 4 bases, with 11 bases lying between them. This CDR3 has 15 amino acids. Germline V gene lookup returns CDR1 SGHVS and CDR2 FQNEAQ. The CDR3 DNA reads TGTGCCAGCAGCTTAGCCCCCCTAGGGGCAGATACGCAGTATTTT. Encoded protein: CASSLAPLGADTQYF.

This clone showed up just once. The gene calls are TRBV30 and TRBJ1-4, with 12 bases fitting TRBD1. Germline loops: CDR1 GTSNPN, CDR2 SVGIG (reference sequence). This CDR3 contains 16 residues. The V segment lost 3 bases and the J segment 2 bases; nucleotides outside the gene matches: 4. The DNA of the CDR3 is TGTGCCTGGAGCGCGGGACAGGGGGCGACTAATGAAAAACTGTTTTTT. Amino acid sequence: CAWSAGQGATNEKLFF.

The chain couples TRBV5-1 to TRBJ2-2, with 9 bases identical to TRBD2. CDR1 and CDR2 (germline): SGHRS, YFSETQ. The trim removed 7 bases at V and 4 bases at J, leaving 8 bases unmatched. There are 15 residues in the CDR3. The CDR3 DNA reads TGCGCCAGCTTTGATGGTAGCGGGAGCACCGGGGAGCTGTTTTTT. This encodes CASFDGSGSTGELFF. Full variable domain (rest looked up from reference TRBV5-1 and TRBJ2-2): KAGVTQTPRYLIKTRGQQVTLSCSPISGHRSVSWYQQTPGQGLQFLFEYFSETQRNKGNFPGRFSGRQFSNSRSEMNVSTLELGDSALYLCASFDGSGSTGELFFGEGSRLTVL.

The chain couples TRBV6-5 to TRBJ2-3; the D gene is possibly TRBD1 (6 bases). CDR1 is MNHEY, CDR2 SVGAGI, per germline. The CDR3 is 14 amino acids. V lost 11 bases and J lost 3, with 18 bases in between. Here the CDR3 DNA reads TGTGCCGCGCAGGTGGGGGCAAGGACAGATACGCAGTATTTT. Amino acid sequence: CAAQVGARTDTQYF.

The rearrangement joins TRBV11-2 to TRBJ2-7; 9 bases line up with TRBD1. Germline CDR1 SGHAT, CDR2 FQNNGV. CDR3 size: 19 residues. The junction had 19 bases not matched to a gene; V was cut back by 5 bases and J by 2 bases. The CDR3 DNA follows: TGTGCCAGCAGCCCGAACCTAATATTAAGGACAGGGGTTACCTACGAGCAGTACTTC. It translates to CASSPNLILRTGVTYEQYF.

This chain joins TRBV5-1 and TRBJ2-3, with 9 bases that match TRBD2. The CDR3 is made up of 16 amino acids. V lost 4 bases to trimming and J lost 1 base; unmatched junction nucleotides: 7. The germline gives CDR1 SGHRS, CDR2 YFSETQ. CDR3 loop: CASSPLAGRRTDTQYF. CDR3 nucleotide sequence: TGCGCCAGCAGCCCACTAGCGGGTAGACGCACAGATACGCAGTATTTT.

This chain links TRBV29-1 with TRBJ2-5, with 13 bases matching TRBD2. J was trimmed by 1 base and V by 3 bases; bases with no gene match: 5. The CDR3 spans 16 residues. The germline CDR1 and CDR2 sequences are SQVTM and ANQGSEA. The DNA for the CDR3 is TGCAGCGTTGAGCGGACTAGCGGGAGTAGCCAAGAGACCCAGTACTTC. Translating it yields CSVERTSGSSQETQYF.